This TCR beta chain was found in a study of OX40 agonist ivuxolimab in advanced cancers. Turning to the study itself: Ivuxolimab, an antibody acting as an agonist of OX40 (CD134), was used to treat patients.

TCRdb keeps only in-frame clones here, not all; method: immunoSEQ multiplex PCR. The table has 55,000 to 75,000 clones, approximately 82% seen once. This clone was recorded many times. Within the sample, other DNA sequences also encode this same CDR3. The CDR3 consists of 14 residues. Unmatched junction bases numbered 5, after V lost 6 bases and J lost 3 bases. Germline CDR1 reads MNHEY; CDR2 reads SVGAGI. The receptor was isolated from an adult with an advanced solid tumor such as melanoma, head and neck, liver or kidney cancer. V and J are TRBV6-5 and TRBJ1-3; TRBD1 matches 7 bases. The sample in question was CD4+ or CD8+ T cells sorted from blood, obtained in a trial of the OX40 agonist ivuxolimab. CDR3: CASSLTGVGNTIYF. In DNA, the CDR3 is TGTGCCAGCAGCCTAACAGGGGTTGGAAACACCATATATTTT.